Listed here are 8 T cell receptor beta chains from one sample, sequenced in a study of cytomegalovirus exposure and HLA in healthy donors. Primers for the PCR totalled 60 Vbeta and 13 Jbeta. The data were produced by immunoSEQ multiplex PCR, yet TCRdb's version contains in-frame clones alone and is incomplete. The table includes about 140,000 clones, 88% detected once. Material for sequencing was PBMCs. All receptors derive from a woman aged 40 to 49 in good health and CMV-seronegative.

In nucleotides, the CDR3 is TGTGCCAGCATTGGGCAGGGGGCGGACGAGCAGTACTTC. Residues: CASIGQGADEQYF. V is TRBV27 and J is TRBJ2-7; TRBD1 matches 8 bases. The ends lost 7 bases at V and 5 bases at J; junction bases unmatched: 7. Per germline, CDR1 MNHEY and CDR2 SMNVEV (reference sequence). CDR3 length: 13 amino acids.

Written as DNA, the CDR3 is TGTGCCAGCAGTGAGGGCAACCCTAACTATGGCTACACCTTC. Amino acids: CASSEGNPNYGYTF. The chain couples TRBV2 to TRBJ1-2; D unclear. The germline gives CDR1 SNHLY, CDR2 FYNNEI. This CDR3 has 14 residues. Trimming left V 3 bases short and J 0 bases short, with 8 bases between. Complete variable domain (other parts from reference TRBV2 and TRBJ1-2): EPEVTQTPSHQVTQMGQEVILRCVPISNHLYFYWYRQILGQKVEFLVSFYNNEISEKSEIFDDQFSVERPDGSNFTLKIRSTKLEDSAMYFCASSEGNPNYGYTFGSGTRLTVV.

The chain combines TRBV6-5 with TRBJ1-1, with 8 bases aligning to TRBD1. The junction had 13 bases not matched to a gene; V was cut back by 4 bases and J by 6 bases. In germline, CDR1 is MNHEY, CDR2 SVGAGI. The CDR3 length is 16 residues. The CDR3 DNA reads TGTGCCAGCAGTTTGCGGACAGGGCATATTGGCTCTGAAGCTTTCTTT. Its translation: CASSLRTGHIGSEAFF.

The chain uses TRBV10-3 and TRBJ1-5; TRBD1 aligns across 8 bases. The CDR3 runs 14 residues. Losses at the gene ends were 11 bases for V and 3 bases for J; bases not matched to a gene: 9. Germline values: CDR1 ENHRY, CDR2 SYGVKD. CDR3 sequence reads: CAARGTGDNQPQHF. The CDR3 region has the DNA TGTGCCGCCCGCGGGACAGGAGACAATCAGCCCCAGCATTTT.

V usage is TRBV9 and J usage is TRBJ2-1; the match to TRBD2 covers 8 bases. The CDR3 totals 17 residues. CDR1 and CDR2 from the germline V gene are SGDLS and YYNGEE. V lost 0 bases, J lost 4 bases, and 9 bases stayed unmatched. CDR3: CASSVAHSGGEYNEQFF. The CDR3 DNA reads as TGTGCCAGCAGCGTAGCTCACTCGGGAGGGGAATACAATGAGCAGTTCTTC.

CDR3 amino acids: CASSPTGLATDEQYF. The CDR3 DNA sequence: TGTGCCAGTAGTCCAACGGGACTAGCGACCGACGAGCAGTACTTC. The J gene is TRBJ2-7, the V gene TRBV19; 10 bases line up with TRBD2. The V gene's germline CDR1 is LNHDA and CDR2 SQIVND (reference sequence). V gave up 5 bases and J gave up 5 bases; unmatched junction bases: 9. This CDR3 is built from 15 residues.

V usage is TRBV27 and J usage is TRBJ2-1, with unresolved D. Trimming removed 5 bases at V and 0 bases at J, with 11 bases between. CDR1 is MNHEY and CDR2 is SMNVEV in the germline V gene (reference sequence). The CDR3 extends over 15 amino acids. The CDR3 region is CASSPSRSSYNEQFF. As DNA, the CDR3 is TGTGCCAGCAGTCCCAGCCGGAGCTCCTACAATGAGCAGTTCTTC.

This clone was seen only a few times. The genes are TRBV7-2 and TRBJ2-7, with 8 bases aligning to TRBD1. Germline V gene sequence: CDR1 SGHTA, CDR2 FQGNSA. After removal of 5 bases from V and 5 bases from J, the junction contained 8 bases not matched to a gene. The CDR3 is 14 amino acids. CDR3 coding DNA: TGTGCCAGCAGCCCCGACAGGGGTGCCGACGAGCAGTACTTC. Protein product: CASSPDRGADEQYF.